Included here is one T cell receptor (beta chain) sequence, with context. This clonotype was seen repeatedly, ten times or more. The specificity of this receptor is unknown. Per-base qualities were not stored, and no clone one base away is much larger. The data belong to a study of T-cell reconstitution after alpha-beta-depleted transplantation in children (dated by TCRdb to between 2015 and 2016). Notes on the research overall: Using TCR repertoire profiling, the study quantitatively followed how T-cell immune reconstitution unfolded in children after TCRalphabeta/CD19-depleted allogeneic hematopoietic cell transplantation.

To prepare the library, PCR was applied. The data were produced on an Illumina HiSeq 2500. TCR library preparation used molecular barcoding, with unique molecular identifiers applied to normalize quantification of the TCRbeta repertoire. Using fastp trimming at Q25 and MiXCR clonotype assembly, TCRdb reanalyzed the public sequencing data and kept in-frame beta chains. All rows with the same CDR3 protein become a single entry with the most common DNA and genes. Counted in this sample were over 400,000 distinct CDR3 sequences; about an eighth of them appeared once. Of the sample, more than 5.5% is held by the ten largest clones. The sequences come from PBMCs from the stem cell graft donor, collected from the stem cell graft. The TCR comes from a human donor who donated a stem cell graft to a child with combined immunodeficiency.

In nucleotide form, the sequence is TGTGCCAGCAGTTACTCTAGCGGAGACTACGAGCAGTACTTC. Its product reads: CASSYSSGDYEQYF. The chain employs TRBV6-5 and TRBJ2-7; a tentative D match to TRBD2 spans 6 bases. The junction carries 9 bases between V and J, which are trimmed by 0 bases and 3 bases respectively. Based on the germline V gene, the CDR1 and CDR2 sequences are MNHEY and SVGAGI. The CDR3 runs 14 residues from the cysteine to the phenylalanine. Only the CDR3 region is kept as DNA, spanning 42 bases read in frame from base 1.